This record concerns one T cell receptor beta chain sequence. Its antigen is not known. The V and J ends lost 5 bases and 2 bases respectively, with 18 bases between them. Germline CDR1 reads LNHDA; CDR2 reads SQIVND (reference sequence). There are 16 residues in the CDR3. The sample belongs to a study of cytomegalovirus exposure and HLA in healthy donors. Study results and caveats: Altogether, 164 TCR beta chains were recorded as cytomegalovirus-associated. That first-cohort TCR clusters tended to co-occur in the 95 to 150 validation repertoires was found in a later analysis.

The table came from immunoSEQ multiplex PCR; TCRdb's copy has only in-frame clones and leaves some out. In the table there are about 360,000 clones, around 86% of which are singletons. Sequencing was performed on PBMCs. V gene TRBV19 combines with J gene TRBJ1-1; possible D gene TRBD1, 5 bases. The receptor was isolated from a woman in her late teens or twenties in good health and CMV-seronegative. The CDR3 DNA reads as TGTGCCAGTAGTCCCAGGGCCGGCAGCCAAAACACTGAAGCTTTCTTT. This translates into CASSPRAGSQNTEAFF.